These 29 T cell receptor beta chains were sequenced from one sample in a study of T cells after yellow fever vaccination. TCRdb processed the 5' RACE reads anew with MiXCR; each CDR3 protein has one entry. The sample has about 300,000 distinct CDR3 sequences; around 9.3% are singletons. Sequenced here: CD4+ T cells sorted from PBMCs, sampled 5 days after the yellow fever booster vaccination. The receptors derive from a man younger than 35 who received the YFV17D yellow fever vaccine.

This clonotype was observed a handful of times. The CDR3 nucleotides read TGTGCCAGCAGTTCAACTAGGCCCGGGGAGCTGTTTTTT. This gives the protein CASSSTRPGELFF. The J gene is TRBJ2-2, the V gene TRBV6-5; a weak D match, TRBD2 (5 bases). V lost 4 bases, J lost 6 bases, and 9 bases lay in between. This CDR3 has 13 amino acids. The germline gives CDR1 MNHEY, CDR2 SVGAGI.

A few counts support this clonotype. The V and J genes are TRBV5-1 and TRBJ1-3; D uncertain. The CDR3 extends over 15 amino acids. CDR1 is SGHRS and CDR2 is YFSETQ in the germline V gene. Trimming stripped 4 bases from V and 2 bases from J, with 13 bases between. CDR3 in DNA: TGCGCCAGCAGCGCCGATCCTGGGACTGGAAACACCATATATTTT. Protein: CASSADPGTGNTIYF.

The chain links TRBV6-2 or TRBV6-3 to TRBJ2-7; D call uncertain. CDR1 is MNHEY and CDR2 is SVGEGT in the germline V gene. CDR3 length: 16 residues. Trimming cost V 0 bases and J 0 bases, with 12 bases left between them. The CDR3 sequence is CASSYSSTFLSYEQYV. In DNA form, the CDR3 reads TGTGCCAGCAGTTACTCTTCGACGTTTCTCTCCTACGAGCAGTACGTC.

This clonotype was observed many times. Here the CDR3 DNA reads TGTGCCATCAGTGCCCGGGACAGGGGCTACGAGCAGTACGTC. Residues: CAISARDRGYEQYV. The genes are TRBV10-3 and TRBJ2-7; 10 bases are shared with TRBD1. V trimming: 4 bases; J trimming: 3 bases; junction bases outside the gene matches: 3. This CDR3 has 14 amino acids. CDR1 and CDR2 (germline): ENHRY, SYGVKD.

This clonotype was observed many times. This chain joins TRBV7-2 and TRBJ2-7; D gene ambiguous. The V end lost 6 bases, the J end lost 3 bases, and 9 bases lay between the germline ends. The CDR3 runs 12 residues. Germline values: CDR1 SGHTA, CDR2 FQGNSA. The DNA for the CDR3 is TGTGCCAGCAGTTTTGACGGCTACGAGCAGTACTTC. Its protein is CASSFDGYEQYF.

Ten or more counts support this clonotype. The chain has TRBV12-3 or TRBV12-4 and TRBJ2-7; a possible D gene is TRBD1 (6 bases). The CDR3 covers 13 residues. The V and J ends lost 3 bases and 6 bases respectively, with 12 bases between them. In DNA form, the CDR3 reads TGTGCCAGCAGTTTTAACAGGGAAAGCGAGCAGTACTTC. It is translated as CASSFNRESEQYF.

This clonotype has only a few counts. V gene TRBV7-8 combines with J gene TRBJ2-2; D may be TRBD1 (6 bases). Deletions cut 7 bases from V and 3 bases from J, with 21 bases between. The V gene's germline CDR1 is SGHVS and CDR2 FQNEAQ. This CDR3 has 17 residues. DNA for the CDR3: TGTGCCAGCACCCAATTGGCGGTAGGACAGTACACCGGGGAGCTGTTTTTT. The encoded protein is CASTQLAVGQYTGELFF.

Here the CDR3 DNA reads TGTGCCAGCAGGACCGGACCCTCTGGAAACACCATATATTTT. Its protein product is CASRTGPSGNTIYF. J is TRBJ1-3 and V is TRBV7-9; D unresolved. This CDR3 has 14 residues. Trimming removed 6 bases from V and 0 bases from J, with 9 bases in between. Germline CDR1 is SEHNR and CDR2 is FQNEAQ (reference sequence). Full variable domain (remainder filled in from reference TRBV7-9 and TRBJ1-3): DTGVSQNPRHKITKRGQNVTFRCDPISEHNRLYWYRQTLGQGPEFLTYFQNEAQLEKSRLLSDRFSAERPKGSFSTLEIQRTEQGDSAMYLCASRTGPSGNTIYFGEGSWLTVV.

This sequence joins TRBV6-2 or TRBV6-3 and TRBJ2-2, with 10 bases matching TRBD2. The CDR3 is 16 residues long. V was clipped by 0 bases and J by 7 bases; unmatched bases: 5. The germline V gene encodes CDR1 MNHEY and CDR2 SVGEGT. CDR3: CASSYSPTSGIGELFF. CDR3 nucleotides: TGTGCCAGCAGTTACTCGCCCACTAGCGGGATCGGGGAGCTGTTTTTT.

This clonotype turned up a few times. V is TRBV24-1 and J is TRBJ1-5, with TRBD1 matching over 7 bases. The CDR3 runs 16 residues. CDR1 is KGHDR, CDR2 SFDVKD, per germline. V was clipped by 0 bases and J by 2 bases; unmatched bases: 3. DNA of the CDR3: TGTGCCACCAGTGATTTGGGAGACAGGGGCAATCAGCCCCAGCATTTT. It encodes CATSDLGDRGNQPQHF.

This clonotype was detected a few times. The chain joins TRBV5-6 to TRBJ2-1; 9 positions agree with TRBD2. Looked up from germline, CDR1 is SGHDT and CDR2 is YYEEEE. The CDR3 has 18 amino acids. V dropped 4 bases and J dropped 0; count of bases not matched to a gene: 11. CDR3 region: CASSTVARGRGSYNEQFF. The CDR3 bases are TGTGCCAGCAGCACCGTGGCACGCGGGAGGGGCTCCTACAATGAGCAGTTCTTC.

The V gene is TRBV3-1, the J gene TRBJ1-1; D not certain. This CDR3 has 14 amino acids. The germline CDR1 and CDR2 sequences are LGHDT and YNNKEL (reference sequence). The V end lost 2 bases, the J end lost 0 bases, and 7 bases lay between the germline ends. The CDR3 nucleotides read TGTGCCAGCAGCCAATGGGCGATGAACACTGAAGCTTTCTTT. Translation gives CASSQWAMNTEAFF.

This clonotype was seen only a few times. This chain uses TRBV4-3 with TRBJ2-3, with no clear D. This CDR3 contains 16 residues. Germline V gene lookup returns CDR1 LGHNA and CDR2 YSLEER. V was shortened by 2 bases and J by 0 bases, with 12 bases between the two germline ends. The DNA for the CDR3 is TGCGCCAGCAGCCAACAGGCGAAGGCTAGCACAGATACGCAGTATTTT. This gives the protein CASSQQAKASTDTQYF.

This clonotype was picked up a small number of times. This rearrangement joins TRBV7-9 to TRBJ2-6, with D possibly matching TRBD1 (5 bases). The CDR3 totals 15 residues. V was cut by 6 bases and J by 2 bases, with 11 bases left in between. Per germline, CDR1 SEHNR and CDR2 FQNEAQ (reference sequence). CDR3 amino acids: CASSRDSPGANVLTF. Written as DNA, the CDR3 is TGTGCCAGCAGTCGAGACAGCCCTGGGGCCAACGTCCTGACTTTC. The variable domain in full, completed from reference TRBV7-9 and TRBJ2-6, reads DTGVSQNPRHKITKRGQNVTFRCDPISEHNRLYWYRQTLGQGPEFLTYFQNEAQLEKSRLLSDRFSAERPKGSFSTLEIQRTEQGDSAMYLCASSRDSPGANVLTFGAGSRLTVL.

Note on this clonotype: Sequence at one end of the junction differs from germline and may be a read error. The chain uses TRBV7-8 and TRBJ2-1; D may match TRBD1 or TRBD2 (5 bases each). Germline V CDR1 and CDR2: SGHVS, FQNEAQ. The CDR3 spans 15 residues. CDR3 DNA sequence: TGTGCCAGCAGATCAGCCCGGGACCCCTACAATGATCAGTTCTTC. It translates to CASRSARDPYNDQFF.

V is TRBV25-1 and J is TRBJ2-7; 11 bases are a match to TRBD2. The junction had 9 bases not matched to a gene; V was cut back by 5 bases and J by 6 bases. CDR1 MGHDK and CDR2 SYGVNS come from the germline V gene. The CDR3 covers 15 residues. The CDR3 sequence: CASSNPTSGDREQYF. CDR3 in DNA: TGTGCCAGCAGTAACCCGACTAGCGGGGACCGCGAGCAGTACTTC.

CDR3 in amino acids: CATSQGKGSSGANVLTF. CDR3 nucleotide sequence: TGTGCCACCAGTCAGGGGAAGGGTAGCTCTGGGGCCAACGTCCTGACTTTC. This rearrangement joins TRBV24-1 to TRBJ2-6; maybe TRBD1 (6 bases). The ends were cut back, 6 bases at V and 0 bases at J, with 14 bases in the middle. This CDR3 has 17 amino acids. Germline CDR1 and CDR2: KGHDR and SFDVKD.

DNA for the CDR3: TGCAGCTGTGAGCGGGGGGGCACAGATACGCAGTATTTT. Translating gives CSCERGGTDTQYF. This chain uses TRBV29-1 with TRBJ2-3; 9 nucleotides line up with TRBD2. Looked up from germline, CDR1 is SQVTM and CDR2 is ANQGSEA. The CDR3 loop spans 13 amino acids. The ends lost 8 bases at V and 1 base at J; junction bases unmatched: 4.

This clonotype was seen a few times. Compared with germline, one end of the junction differs, possibly owing to a read error. The chain has TRBV5-1 and TRBJ2-7; the match to TRBD2 covers 7 bases. Germline V gene lookup returns CDR1 SGHRS and CDR2 YFSETQ. The CDR3 has 12 residues. The CDR3 loop is CASRLGGNEQYF. CDR3 nucleotide sequence: TGCGCCAGCAGATTGGGAGGGAACGAGCAGTACTTC.

As regards this clonotype: A much larger clone lies one base from this, so it may be a read error. The V call is TRBV6-5, the J call TRBJ2-1; no clear D gene. The CDR3 consists of 16 residues. The germline gives CDR1 MNHEY, CDR2 SVGAGI. V dropped 0 bases and J dropped 6 bases, with 15 bases sitting between them. The DNA for the CDR3 is TGTGCCAGCAGTTACTCAAAGACGACAAGTGGCAATGAGCAGTTCTTC. Its protein is CASSYSKTTSGNEQFF.

The rearrangement joins TRBV19 to TRBJ1-1, with a weak D call TRBD1 (5 bases). Trimming cost V 8 bases and J 1 base, with 17 bases left between them. The germline CDR1 and CDR2 sequences are LNHDA and SQIVND (reference sequence). The length of the CDR3 is 15 residues. In DNA, the CDR3 is TGTGCCAGTTGTAGTCCGACAGCATCGAACACTGAAGCTTTCTTT. Protein sequence: CASCSPTASNTEAFF.

The chain employs TRBV5-6 and TRBJ2-7; TRBD1 agrees at 7 bases. Germline V gene data show CDR1 as SGHDT and CDR2 as YYEEEE. The CDR3 is 15 residues long. V was pared by 4 bases and J by 3 bases, with 10 bases of the junction left unmatched. For the CDR3, the DNA is TGTGCCAGCAGCCCTGGGACAGCGGCGCTCTACGAGCAGTACGTC. This encodes CASSPGTAALYEQYV.

The V and J genes are TRBV7-3 and TRBJ1-1; weak D call: TRBD1 (6 bases). The CDR3 runs to 14 residues. Trimming shortened V by 5 bases and J by 4 bases, and 14 bases separated the two germline ends. Per the germline V gene, CDR1 is SGHTA and CDR2 is FQGTGA. The CDR3 DNA sequence: TGTGCCAGCAGCCAACGGGGGGCGAGCACTGAAGCTTTCTTT. Residues: CASSQRGASTEAFF. The variable domain in full, with the rest retrieved from reference TRBV7-3 and TRBJ1-1, is GAGVSQTPSNKVTEKGKYVELRCDPISGHTALYWYRQSLGQGPEFLIYFQGTGAADDSGLPNDRFFAVRPEGSVSTLKIQRTERGDSAVYLCASSQRGASTEAFFGQGTRLTVV.

The gene calls are TRBV24-1 and TRBJ1-2, with D maybe TRBD1 (6 bases). The germline V and J ends were trimmed by 6 bases and 10 bases, with 14 bases remaining between them. Germline V gives CDR1 KGHDR, CDR2 SFDVKD. The CDR3 has 12 amino acids. The CDR3 DNA reads as TGTGCCACCAGTCGGCAGGGGACGGACTACACCTTC. As protein: CATSRQGTDYTF.

The rearrangement joins TRBV2 to TRBJ2-3; TRBD1 might be the D (5 bases). Germline CDR1 is SNHLY and CDR2 is FYNNEI. The germline V and J ends were trimmed by 2 bases and 6 bases, with 15 bases remaining between them. This CDR3 region has 15 residues. CDR3 residues: CASSEQSRKGDTQYF. DNA for the CDR3: TGTGCCAGCAGTGAACAATCCAGGAAGGGGGATACGCAGTATTTT.

This clonotype was seen more than once but under ten times. This CDR3 reads CASSPGAGGGPNYGYTF. The CDR3 nucleotides read TGTGCCAGCAGTCCCGGGGCAGGGGGAGGCCCTAACTATGGCTACACCTTC. V usage is TRBV27 and J usage is TRBJ1-2; 7 nucleotides align to TRBD1. This CDR3 region has 17 residues. V dropped 5 bases and J dropped 0; count of bases not matched to a gene: 12. CDR1 and CDR2 (germline): MNHEY, SMNVEV (reference sequence).

The J gene is TRBJ2-7, the V gene TRBV6-5, with 7 bases aligning to TRBD1. After removal of 4 bases from V and 0 bases from J, the junction contained 6 bases not matched to a gene. The germline CDR1 and CDR2 sequences are MNHEY and SVGAGI. CDR3 size: 15 residues. The CDR3 reads CASSSPRQGSYEQYF. The DNA of the CDR3 is TGTGCCAGCAGTTCCCCCCGACAGGGCTCCTACGAGCAGTACTTC.

This clonotype appeared many times. The chain has TRBV7-3 and TRBJ1-2; TRBD1 might be the D (5 bases). This CDR3 spans 15 amino acids. Germline loops: CDR1 SGHTA, CDR2 FQGTGA. Trimming pared 3 bases from V and 4 bases from J, leaving 15 bases between. CDR3 in DNA: TGTGCCAGCAGCTTTTTCGGGACCCCGGGCTATGGCTACACCTTC. It encodes CASSFFGTPGYGYTF.

With respect to this clonotype: The junction and the germline gene differ at one end; a read error may be behind it. The rearrangement joins TRBV5-1 to TRBJ2-4; possibly TRBD1 for D (5 bases). Germline-derived CDR1 and CDR2 are SGHRS and YFSETQ. The CDR3 runs to 14 residues. CDR3 protein: CASCLAGMGNIQYF. Written as DNA, the CDR3 is TGCGCCAGCTGCTTGGCAGGGATGGGAAACATTCAGTACTTC.